This TCR beta chain was captured by sequencing in a study of T cell responses to AZD1222 COVID-19 vaccine. There are 12 residues in the CDR3. Germline assignment: CDR1 SQVTM and CDR2 ANQGSEA. V lost 5 bases to trimming and J lost 0 bases, with 4 bases between them. Study observations and caveats: Donors were mostly white British, more females; clonal diversity possibly underestimated. Seropositive AZD1222 recipients at baseline numbered only 6 or 7. The study found vaccine-associated CD4 TCRs spanning spike, dominant at 160-218 and 743-854.

Sequencing was performed with immunoSEQ multiplex PCR; in TCRdb, only in-frame clones are kept and a portion is missing. The profile shows approximately 150,000 clones, 92% of them singletons. Of note for this clone: The antigen is not known.

The V gene is TRBV29-1, the J gene TRBJ2-2; no firm D call. The sequenced sample was peripheral blood, obtained on day 0 of AZD1222 vaccination. This TCR was sampled from an adult in good health. CDR3 protein: CSVLANTGELFF. The CDR3 region has the DNA TGCAGCGTTCTTGCGAACACCGGGGAGCTGTTTTTT.